A single sample is the source of the 9 T cell receptor beta chains below, sequenced in a study of blood T cell repertoires in COVID-19. Using immunoSEQ multiplex PCR, the repertoire was profiled, and TCRdb retains in-frame clones only, with some absent. The table includes 35,000 to 50,000 clones, around 90% detected once. Source material: peripheral blood. These receptors all come from a man in his sixties with active COVID-19.

This rearrangement joins TRBV28 to TRBJ2-3; the D gene is possibly TRBD2 (6 bases). Germline assignment: CDR1 MDHEN and CDR2 SYDVKM. CDR3 size: 14 residues. V lost 3 bases to trimming and J lost 8 bases, with 15 bases between them. The CDR3 is CASSFGATRGTQYF. The CDR3 bases are TGTGCCAGCAGTTTCGGGGCCACGCGGGGTACGCAGTATTTT. Filled out from reference TRBV28 and TRBJ2-3, the complete variable domain reads DVKVTQSSRYLVKRTGEKVFLECVQDMDHENMFWYRQDPGLGLRLIYFSYDVKMKEKGDIPEGYSVSREKKERFSLILESASTNQTSMYLCASSFGATRGTQYFGPGTRLTVL.

The V gene is TRBV28, the J gene TRBJ2-1; the match to TRBD2 covers 11 bases. Looked up from germline, CDR1 is MDHEN and CDR2 is SYDVKM. The CDR3 contains 14 residues. The V segment lost 8 bases and the J segment 9 bases; nucleotides outside the gene matches: 9. The CDR3 DNA reads as TGTGCCAGCCAAATAGCGGGAGGGTCTATTGAGCAGTTCTTC. Amino acids: CASQIAGGSIEQFF.

The CDR3 is CASSFFRTGNEQFF. DNA for the CDR3: TGTGCCAGCAGTTTCTTTCGGACAGGGAATGAGCAGTTCTTC. The chain combines TRBV11-2 with TRBJ2-1; 8 bases fit TRBD1. Germline values: CDR1 SGHAT, CDR2 FQNNGV. The CDR3 consists of 14 residues. The ends lost 6 bases at V and 7 bases at J; junction bases unmatched: 8.

The rearrangement links TRBV6-5 to TRBJ2-5; 11 positions agree with TRBD2. CDR1 is MNHEY, CDR2 SVGAGI, per germline. Trimming cost V 4 bases and J 2 bases; bases outside gene matches: 3. The CDR3 extends over 15 amino acids. Here the CDR3 DNA reads TGTGCCAGCAGTTCCAGACTAGCGGGGCAAGAGACCCAGTACTTC. It is translated as CASSSRLAGQETQYF.

This sequence joins TRBV6-5 and TRBJ2-7; the match to TRBD1 covers 9 bases. The CDR3 is 15 residues long. CDR1 and CDR2 from the germline V gene are MNHEY and SVGAGI. V trimming: 7 bases; J trimming: 7 bases; junction bases outside the gene matches: 14. This CDR3 reads CASTYSYRGLREQYF. The CDR3 DNA follows: TGTGCCAGCACCTACTCCTACAGGGGGCTGAGGGAGCAGTACTTC.

The chain is built from TRBV11-3 and TRBJ2-5; TRBD2 matches 9 bases. In germline, CDR1 is SGHNT, CDR2 YENEEA. This CDR3 has 15 residues. Germline trimming cut 5 bases from V and 5 bases from J; bases unmatched to any gene: 9. This CDR3 reads CASSPGTSQQETQYF. The DNA of the CDR3 is TGTGCCAGCAGCCCAGGGACTAGCCAGCAGGAGACCCAGTACTTC.

The chain uses TRBV15 and TRBJ2-7; tentative D call: TRBD2 (5 bases). The CDR3 is 16 residues long. Per germline, CDR1 LNHNV and CDR2 YYDKDF (reference sequence). Trimming pared 0 bases from V and 2 bases from J, leaving 14 bases between. CDR3 region: CATSRDWASNTYEQYF. CDR3 sequence (DNA): TGTGCCACCAGCAGAGATTGGGCTAGCAATACCTACGAGCAGTACTTC. The full variable domain, with the rest looked up from reference TRBV15 and TRBJ2-7, is DAMVIQNPRYQVTQFGKPVTLSCSQTLNHNVMYWYQQKSSQAPKLLFHYYDKDFNNEADTPDNFQSRRPNTSFCFLDIRSPGLGDTAMYLCATSRDWASNTYEQYFGPGTRLTVT.

The rearrangement uses TRBV27 and TRBJ2-1; 8 positions match TRBD2. CDR1 and CDR2 (germline): MNHEY, SMNVEV (reference sequence). The J segment lost 1 base and the V segment lost 4 bases, leaving 3 bases of the junction unmatched. This CDR3 region has 15 residues. The CDR3, as DNA: TGTGCCAGCAGTTCCGGACTAGCTTCCTACAATGAGCAGTTCTTC. Translation gives CASSSGLASYNEQFF.

The V gene is TRBV9, the J gene TRBJ2-1; the match to TRBD2 covers 14 bases. Losses at the gene ends were 2 bases for V and 2 bases for J; bases not matched to a gene: 6. Germline loops: CDR1 SGDLS, CDR2 YYNGEE. CDR3 size: 18 residues. CDR3 DNA: TGTGCCAGCAGCGTTCAAGGGACTAGCGGGAGTGCCTACAATGAGCAGTTCTTC. Translated: CASSVQGTSGSAYNEQFF.